This T cell receptor (beta chain) was found in a study of tumor-infiltrating lymphocytes in primary liver carcinoma. On the study more broadly: Patients included men and women of 30 to 69 years. Study outcomes and limitations: Tumors carried a top-250-clone fraction significantly exceeding that of blood (p = 0.039).

Extraction of RNA together with DNA used 20-30 mg of unsorted bulk tissue. Patients showed chronic HBV infection and an absence of prior treatment. Ten or more counts support this clonotype. Its specificity is not known. Reverse transcription of approximately 500 ng total RNA with a constant-region primer produced TCR beta cDNA. Slightly modified ARM-PCR served as the procedure for the TCR beta libraries. These libraries came from three rounds of nested multiplex PCR. A C-beta reverse primer and TRBV1-TRBV30 forward primers served in each of the first two PCR rounds, at 10 cycles apiece. From the multiplex PCR reads, TCRdb called clonotypes with MiXCR, one entry per CDR3 protein. The sample comprises 40,000 to 55,000 distinct CDR3 sequences, roughly 70% of which are singletons, and 29% rests with the top ten. V was trimmed by 0 bases and J by 0 bases, leaving 5 bases between them. Germline V gives CDR1 ENHRY, CDR2 SYGVKD. The CDR3 extends over 14 amino acids.

The specimen sequenced was liver tumor tissue from sampling region 5. Subset meaning: tumor region T5, tumor centre. V and J are TRBV10-3 and TRBJ2-5; D unresolved. This sequence was found in a man aged 40-49 years with primary liver carcinoma and hepatitis B virus infection. This CDR3 is CAISESRNQETQYF. DNA of the CDR3: TGTGCCATCAGTGAGTCTAGGAACCAAGAGACCCAGTACTTC.